This T cell receptor (beta chain) originates from a study of response to subunit inactivated influenza vaccine. TCRdb analysed the RT-PCR reads with MiXCR anew, one entry per CDR3 protein. The sample carries 500,000 to 600,000 distinct CDR3 sequences, roughly 15% recorded once. Study-wide findings and caveats: The authors put forward the suggestion that each seasonal influenza vaccination may bring in only a limited number of new T cells.

The V gene's germline CDR1 is DFQATT and CDR2 SNEGSKA (reference sequence). V was shortened by 0 bases and J by 2 bases, with 13 bases between the two germline ends. The CDR3 spans 15 residues. This clonotype appeared a few times. Its antigen is still unknown. The source material was PBMCs from blood, sampled about 11 days after vaccination. V gene TRBV20-1 combines with J gene TRBJ2-5; TRBD1 might be the D (6 bases). The sequence was obtained from a man aged 50 to 59 who received an inactivated influenza vaccine. DNA of the CDR3: TGCAGTGCTAGAGATCAGGGGACAATACAAGAGACCCAGTACTTC. It is translated as CSARDQGTIQETQYF.